This T cell receptor beta chain stems from a study of response to subunit inactivated influenza vaccine. Study results and limitations: The authors offered the suggestion that each seasonal influenza vaccination recruits few new T cells.

CDR1 is LGHDT, CDR2 YNNKEL, per germline (reference sequence). The CDR3 runs 11 residues. V lost 3 bases, J lost 12 bases, and 9 bases lay in between. To note about this clonotype: What it recognizes is unknown.

TCRdb called the RT-PCR reads again in MiXCR, with one record for every CDR3 protein. The data hold 600,000 to 850,000 distinct CDR3 sequences, with less than 15% observed a single time. The material was PBMCs from blood, obtained 14 to 15 days before vaccination. This TCR came from a man aged 45-65 years who received an inactivated influenza vaccine. The chain couples TRBV3-1 to TRBJ2-1; TRBD1 or TRBD2 may be the D gene (5 bases each). As DNA, the CDR3 is TGTGCCAGCAGCCAGGGGGTTTGGCAGTTCTTC. Protein product: CASSQGVWQFF.